This T cell receptor beta chain came from a study of T cell changes during pregnancy in multiple sclerosis. Unmatched junction bases numbered 5, after V lost 5 bases and J lost 2 bases. The CDR3 is 14 residues long. The germline CDR1 and CDR2 sequences are SGHNT and YENEEA. Method: immunoSEQ multiplex PCR; TCRdb's copy keeps in-frame clones and lacks some. The table lists tens of thousands of clones, 75% to 95% of them singletons. The source was CD4+ T cells from peripheral blood mononuclear cells, collected before pregnancy. This chain uses TRBV11-3 with TRBJ2-7; 8 bases align to TRBD1. This sequence was found in a female donor with multiple sclerosis, enrolled in a pregnancy study. This CDR3 reads CASSRDRGAYEQYF. CDR3 DNA: TGTGCCAGCAGCAGAGACAGGGGTGCCTACGAGCAGTACTTC.